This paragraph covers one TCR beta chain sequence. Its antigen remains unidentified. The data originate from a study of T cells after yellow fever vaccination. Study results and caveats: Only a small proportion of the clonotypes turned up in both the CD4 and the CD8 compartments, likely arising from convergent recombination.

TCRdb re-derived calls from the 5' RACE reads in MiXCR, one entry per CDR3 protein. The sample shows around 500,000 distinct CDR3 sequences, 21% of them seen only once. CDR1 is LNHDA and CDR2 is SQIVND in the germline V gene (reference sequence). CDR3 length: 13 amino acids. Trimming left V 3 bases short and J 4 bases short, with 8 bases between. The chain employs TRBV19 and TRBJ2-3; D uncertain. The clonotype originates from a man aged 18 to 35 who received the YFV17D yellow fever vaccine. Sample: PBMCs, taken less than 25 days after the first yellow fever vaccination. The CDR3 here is CASSISGPDTQYF. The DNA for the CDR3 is TGTGCCAGTAGTATCAGTGGACCAGATACGCAGTATTTT.